The 10 T cell receptor beta chains below come from one sample, sequenced in a study of shared clonotypes between healthy human individuals. Sequencing was performed with immunoSEQ multiplex PCR; in TCRdb, only in-frame clones are kept and a portion is missing. Among more than 550,000 clones listed, approximately 72% were seen once. The sequencing sample was made of memory CD4+ T cells sorted from blood. The subset here: CD45RA-negative fraction. These receptors were taken from a woman aged 30 to 39 in good health.

The genes are TRBV5-4 and TRBJ2-3; D may be TRBD2 (5 bases). In germline, CDR1 is SGHNT, CDR2 YYREEE (reference sequence). CDR3 length: 14 amino acids. The V end lost 4 bases, the J end lost 1 base, and 10 bases lay between the germline ends. The CDR3 DNA sequence: TGTGCCAGCAGCCTCGACTACCGCACAGATACGCAGTATTTT. It is translated as CASSLDYRTDTQYF.

This clone appeared once. A much larger clone differs from this one at a single base, so this may be a read error. CDR3 nucleotide sequence: TGTGCCAGCAGCCAAGGGGACTACGGCTACACCTTC. This codes for CASSQGDYGYTF. The rearrangement joins TRBV14 to TRBJ1-2; maybe TRBD1 (5 bases). The CDR3 contains 12 residues. Germline assignment: CDR1 SGHDN and CDR2 FVKESK.

This clone was seen a single time. The chain combines TRBV7-2 with TRBJ1-4; D unresolved. Trimming took off 5 bases at V and 7 bases at J, with 17 bases between the two ends. Per germline, CDR1 SGHTA and CDR2 FQGNSA. CDR3 size: 15 residues. The CDR3 protein is CASSRPGPGGEKLFF. The DNA of the CDR3 is TGTGCCAGCAGCCGACCAGGACCGGGTGGTGAAAAACTGTTTTTT.

The V and J genes are TRBV25-1 and TRBJ1-1; no reliable D call. CDR1 and CDR2 (germline): MGHDK, SYGVNS. V was cut by 1 base and J by 2 bases, with 8 bases left in between. The CDR3 extends over 14 amino acids. The CDR3 loop is CASSEWGDNTEAFF. DNA of the CDR3: TGTGCCAGCAGTGAATGGGGAGACAACACTGAAGCTTTCTTT. Complete variable domain (other parts from reference TRBV25-1 and TRBJ1-1): EADIYQTPRYLVIGTGKKITLECSQTMGHDKMYWYQQDPGMELHLIHYSYGVNSTEKGDLSSESTVSRIRTEHFPLTLESARPSHTSQYLCASSEWGDNTEAFFGQGTRLTVV.

This clone occurred once. The V gene is TRBV19, the J gene TRBJ1-1, with 7 nucleotides matching TRBD1. This CDR3 spans 14 amino acids. The germline V gene encodes CDR1 LNHDA and CDR2 SQIVND (reference sequence). V trimming: 3 bases; J trimming: 4 bases; junction bases outside the gene matches: 5. The CDR3 DNA reads as TGTGCCAGTAGTATGGTCAGGGGGAGCACTGAAGCTTTCTTT. This encodes CASSMVRGSTEAFF.

The chain recombines TRBV4-2 with TRBJ1-2; D is uncertain. The CDR3 consists of 16 residues. Trimming pared 5 bases from V and 0 bases from J, leaving 16 bases between. Germline CDR1 LGHNA, CDR2 YNFKEQ. The chain's CDR3 is CASSLASGRTNYGYTF. In DNA, the CDR3 is TGTGCCAGCAGCTTGGCTTCTGGGCGGACTAACTATGGCTACACCTTC.

The chain recombines TRBV28 with TRBJ1-2; D unclear. The CDR3 runs to 12 residues. The V gene's germline CDR1 is MDHEN and CDR2 SYDVKM. Trimming left V 3 bases short and J 3 bases short, with 5 bases between. The CDR3 here is CASSFMDYGYTF. DNA for the CDR3: TGTGCCAGCAGTTTTATGGACTATGGCTACACCTTC.

This clone occurred a few times. The chain recombines TRBV5-4 with TRBJ1-4; 8 positions match TRBD1. Trimming removed 0 bases from V and 8 bases from J; junction bases left unmatched: 18. Germline V gene sequence: CDR1 SGHNT, CDR2 YYREEE (reference sequence). The CDR3 runs to 19 residues. This CDR3 reads CASSLGGRSPGGGREKLFF. For the CDR3, the DNA is TGTGCCAGCAGCTTGGGGGGACGAAGCCCAGGGGGCGGTCGAGAAAAACTGTTTTTT.

DNA for the CDR3: TGCGCCAGCAGCTCCCGGACTTCCCCCAATGAGCAGTTCTTC. Translation gives CASSSRTSPNEQFF. The chain recombines TRBV5-1 with TRBJ2-1; TRBD2 might be the D (5 bases). In germline, CDR1 is SGHRS, CDR2 YFSETQ. Trimming took off 3 bases at V and 6 bases at J, with 13 bases between the two ends. The CDR3 is made up of 14 amino acids.

This clone appeared once. The rearrangement uses TRBV28 and TRBJ1-1, with D perhaps TRBD1 (6 bases). Deletions cut 6 bases from V and 7 bases from J, with 18 bases between. Germline values: CDR1 MDHEN, CDR2 SYDVKM. CDR3 size: 14 residues. The CDR3 here is CASSIGQNRGEAFF. Here the CDR3 DNA reads TGTGCCAGCAGCATCGGACAGAATAGAGGTGAAGCTTTCTTT. Using reference TRBV28 and TRBJ1-1 for the parts outside the CDR3, the full variable domain is DVKVTQSSRYLVKRTGEKVFLECVQDMDHENMFWYRQDPGLGLRLIYFSYDVKMKEKGDIPEGYSVSREKKERFSLILESASTNQTSMYLCASSIGQNRGEAFFGQGTRLTVV.